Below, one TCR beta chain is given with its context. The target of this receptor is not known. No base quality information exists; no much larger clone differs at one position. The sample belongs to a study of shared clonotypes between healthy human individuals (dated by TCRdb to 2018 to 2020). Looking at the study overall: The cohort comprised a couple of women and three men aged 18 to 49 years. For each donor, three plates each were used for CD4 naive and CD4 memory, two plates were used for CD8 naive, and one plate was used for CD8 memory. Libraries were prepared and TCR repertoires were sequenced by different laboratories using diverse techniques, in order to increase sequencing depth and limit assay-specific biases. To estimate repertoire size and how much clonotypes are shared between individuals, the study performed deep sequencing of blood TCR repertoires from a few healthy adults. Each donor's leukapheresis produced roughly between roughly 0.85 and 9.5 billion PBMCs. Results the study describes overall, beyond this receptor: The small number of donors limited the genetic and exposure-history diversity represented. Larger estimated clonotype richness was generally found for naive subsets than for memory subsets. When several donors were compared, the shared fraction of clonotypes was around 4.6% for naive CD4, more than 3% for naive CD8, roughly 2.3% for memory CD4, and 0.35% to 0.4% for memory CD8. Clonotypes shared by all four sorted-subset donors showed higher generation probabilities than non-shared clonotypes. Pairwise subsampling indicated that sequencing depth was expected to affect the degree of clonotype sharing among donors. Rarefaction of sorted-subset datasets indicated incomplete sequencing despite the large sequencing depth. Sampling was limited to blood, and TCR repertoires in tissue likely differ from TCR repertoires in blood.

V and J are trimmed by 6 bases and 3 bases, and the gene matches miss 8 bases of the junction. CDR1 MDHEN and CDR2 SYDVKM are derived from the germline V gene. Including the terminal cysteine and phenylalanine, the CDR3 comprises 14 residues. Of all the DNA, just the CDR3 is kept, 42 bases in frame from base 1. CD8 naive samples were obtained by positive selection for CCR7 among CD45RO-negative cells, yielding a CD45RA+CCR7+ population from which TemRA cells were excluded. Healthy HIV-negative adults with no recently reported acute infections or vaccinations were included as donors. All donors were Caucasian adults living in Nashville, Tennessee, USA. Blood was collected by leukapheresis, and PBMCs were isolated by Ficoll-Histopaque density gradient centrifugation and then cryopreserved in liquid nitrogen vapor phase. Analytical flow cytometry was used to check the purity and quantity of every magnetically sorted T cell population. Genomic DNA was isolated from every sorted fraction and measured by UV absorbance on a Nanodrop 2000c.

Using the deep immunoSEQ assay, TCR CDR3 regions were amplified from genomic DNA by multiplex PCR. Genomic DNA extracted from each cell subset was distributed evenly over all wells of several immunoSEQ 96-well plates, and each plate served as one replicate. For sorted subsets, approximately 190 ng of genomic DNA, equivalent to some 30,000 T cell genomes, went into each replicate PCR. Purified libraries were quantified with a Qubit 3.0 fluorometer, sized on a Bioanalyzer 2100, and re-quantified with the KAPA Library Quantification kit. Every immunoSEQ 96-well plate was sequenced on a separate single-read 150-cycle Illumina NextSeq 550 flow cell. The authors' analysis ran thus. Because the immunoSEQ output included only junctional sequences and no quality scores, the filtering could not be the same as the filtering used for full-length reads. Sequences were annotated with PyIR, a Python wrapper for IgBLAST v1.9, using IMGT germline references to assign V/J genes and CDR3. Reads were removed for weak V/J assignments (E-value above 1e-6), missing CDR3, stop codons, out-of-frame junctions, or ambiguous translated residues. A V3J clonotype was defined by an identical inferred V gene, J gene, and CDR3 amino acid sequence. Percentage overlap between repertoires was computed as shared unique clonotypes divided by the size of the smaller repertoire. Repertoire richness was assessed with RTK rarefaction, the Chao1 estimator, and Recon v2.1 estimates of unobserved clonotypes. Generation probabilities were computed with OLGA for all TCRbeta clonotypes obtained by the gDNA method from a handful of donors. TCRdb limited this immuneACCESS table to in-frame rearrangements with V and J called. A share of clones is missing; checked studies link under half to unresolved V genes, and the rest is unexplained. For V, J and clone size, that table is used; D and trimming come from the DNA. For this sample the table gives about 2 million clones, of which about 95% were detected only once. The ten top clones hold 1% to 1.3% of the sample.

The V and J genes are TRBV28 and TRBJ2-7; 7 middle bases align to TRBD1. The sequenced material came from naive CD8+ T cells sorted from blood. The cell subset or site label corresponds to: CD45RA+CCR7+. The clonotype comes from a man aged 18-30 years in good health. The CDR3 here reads CASRFDRDVYEQYF. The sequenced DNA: TGTGCCAGCAGATTTGACAGGGACGTCTACGAGCAGTACTTC.